This is a list of T cell receptor beta chains from one sample in a study of blood T cell repertoires in COVID-19. The protocol was immunoSEQ multiplex PCR, while the TCRdb copy is restricted to in-frame clones and leaves out a portion. Among roughly 160,000 clones listed, 70% to 90% were seen once. Material: peripheral blood. The receptors originated from a woman aged 50 to 65 with COVID-19, enrolled during active disease. CDR3s include the opening cysteine and the closing phenylalanine or tryptophan. The D gene is left open where the match is weak. For some rows the clone size is stated as once, few or many, or as a class when expanded; others skip it.

TRBV11-1,TRBJ2-2,TRBD2,NA,CASSPLGGGVGGELFF,TGTGCCAGCAGCCCACTTGGCGGGGGGGTCGGCGGGGAGCTGTTTTTT
TRBV7-3,TRBJ2-2,TRBD1,NA,CASSTGQPNTGELFF,TGTGCCAGCAGCACGGGACAGCCGAACACCGGGGAGCTGTTTTTT
TRBV12-5,TRBJ2-2,NA,NA,CASGLVEGATGELFF,TGTGCTAGTGGTTTGGTGGAGGGTGCCACCGGGGAGCTGTTTTTT
TRBV19,TRBJ1-3,NA,few,CASKFQGSGNTIYF,TGTGCCAGCAAATTTCAGGGATCTGGAAACACCATATATTTT
TRBV19,TRBJ2-5,NA,NA,CASSIGGRAKETQYF,TGTGCCAGTAGTATAGGGGGGCGGGCTAAAGAGACCCAGTACTTC
TRBV7-9,TRBJ1-2,NA,once,CASSETENYGYTF,TGTGCCAGCAGCGAGACAGAAAACTATGGCTACACCTTC
TRBV7-6,TRBJ2-3,TRBD2,NA,CASSPRLAGNTDTQYF,TGTGCCAGCAGCCCCCGACTAGCGGGGAACACAGATACGCAGTATTTT
TRBV5-6,TRBJ1-4,TRBD1,NA,CASSYSTGWQEKLFF,TGTGCCAGCAGCTATTCGACAGGGTGGCAAGAAAAACTGTTTTTT
TRBV18,TRBJ1-2,NA,NA,CASSSQELVNYGYTF,TGTGCCAGCTCATCACAGGAGTTGGTTAACTATGGCTACACCTTC
TRBV3-1/TRBV3-2,TRBJ1-3,NA,NA,CASSQPGHLSGNTIYF,TGTGCCAGCAGCCAACCAGGACACTTATCTGGAAACACCATATATTTT
TRBV6-4,TRBJ2-1,TRBD2,NA,CASSPRGLAGGPNEQFF,TGTGCCAGCAGTCCCCGGGGTCTAGCGGGGGGACCCAATGAGCAGTTCTTC
TRBV6-2/TRBV6-3,TRBJ1-4,NA,NA,CASSYSEGSGEKLFF,TGTGCCAGCAGTTACTCGGAGGGGTCGGGTGAAAAACTGTTTTTT
TRBV6-6,TRBJ2-5,TRBD2,NA,CASSRRGGTETQYF,TGTGCCAGCAGCCGGCGGGGGGGAACAGAGACCCAGTACTTC
TRBV28,TRBJ1-2,TRBD1,many,CASSRTGANYGYTF,TGTGCCAGCAGTCGAACAGGGGCTAACTATGGCTACACCTTC
TRBV19,TRBJ2-5,TRBD1,NA,CASSLTGIGGGETQYF,TGTGCCAGTAGTTTGACAGGGATCGGCGGAGGAGAGACCCAGTACTTC
TRBV11-2,TRBJ1-1,TRBD1,NA,CASSPGQGAEAFF,TGTGCCAGCAGCCCCGGACAGGGGGCTGAAGCTTTCTTT
TRBV2,TRBJ2-1,NA,few,CASREAGGAWNEQFF,TGTGCCAGCAGGGAGGCTGGGGGGGCATGGAATGAGCAGTTCTTC
TRBV3-1/TRBV3-2,TRBJ2-5,TRBD2,NA,CASVPLAGVETQYF,TGTGCCAGCGTCCCGCTAGCGGGGGTTGAGACCCAGTACTTC
TRBV2,TRBJ2-7,NA,NA,CASTGGQFSYEQYF,TGTGCCAGCACCGGGGGACAGTTCTCCTACGAGCAGTACTTC
TRBV30,TRBJ1-2,NA,NA,CASTGNGYTF,TGTGCCTCTACAGGGAATGGCTACACCTTC
TRBV19,TRBJ2-5,TRBD2,NA,CASKSGGAQETQYF,TGTGCCAGTAAGAGCGGGGGGGCCCAAGAGACCCAGTACTTC
TRBV5-4,TRBJ2-3,TRBD1,NA,CASSPWFDRGGDTQYF,TGTGCCAGCAGCCCGTGGTTCGACAGGGGGGGAGATACGCAGTATTTT
TRBV9,TRBJ1-2,TRBD1,NA,CASSGTATNYGYTF,TGTGCCAGCAGTGGGACAGCAACTAACTATGGCTACACCTTC
TRBV7-2,TRBJ1-5,TRBD1,NA,CASSPGTGDQPQHF,TGTGCCAGCAGCCCCGGGACAGGAGATCAGCCCCAGCATTTT
TRBV10-1,TRBJ2-3,TRBD2,NA,CASSPGGVQTQYF,TGCGCCAGCAGCCCCGGGGGGGTGCAGACGCAGTATTTT
TRBV15,TRBJ2-5,NA,few,CATSRGGDYQETQYF,TGTGCCACCAGCAGAGGAGGGGACTACCAAGAGACCCAGTACTTC
TRBV6-1,TRBJ1-5,TRBD1,NA,CASSDRTGNSNQPQHF,TGTGCCAGCAGTGACCGGACAGGGAATAGCAATCAGCCCCAGCATTTT
TRBV19,TRBJ1-5,NA,NA,CASSIRQGSGPQHF,TGTGCCAGTAGTATTCGGCAGGGGTCAGGGCCCCAGCATTTT
TRBV19,TRBJ2-7,TRBD2,NA,CASSGSSGYYEQYF,TGTGCCAGTAGTGGGTCTAGCGGGTACTACGAGCAGTACTTC
TRBV5-1,TRBJ2-2,NA,few,CASSLVMGTVDRYTGELFF,TGCGCCAGCAGCTTGGTGATGGGAACTGTGGACAGATACACCGGGGAGCTGTTTTTT
TRBV5-4,TRBJ1-5,NA,NA,CASSLGENQPQHF,TGTGCCAGCAGCTTGGGGGAGAATCAGCCCCAGCATTTT
TRBV9,TRBJ1-6,NA,few,CASGDSSYNSPLHF,TGTGCCAGCGGAGACAGCTCCTATAATTCACCCCTCCACTTT
TRBV11-3,TRBJ2-4,TRBD1,once,CASSRTQGPENIQYF,TGTGCCAGCAGCCGTACACAGGGGCCCGAAAACATTCAGTACTTC
TRBV14,TRBJ1-1,NA,NA,CASSAYRASTEAFF,TGTGCCAGCAGCGCATACAGGGCCAGCACTGAAGCTTTCTTT
TRBV7-2,TRBJ1-4,NA,NA,CASSSGQVEKLFF,TGTGCCAGCAGCTCCGGACAAGTTGAAAAACTGTTTTTT
TRBV9,TRBJ1-1,TRBD1,NA,CASSATGGGGGTEAFF,TGTGCCAGCAGCGCAACAGGGGGCGGAGGAGGGACTGAAGCTTTCTTT
TRBV3-1/TRBV3-2,TRBJ2-5,TRBD2,NA,CASSQDEAGGPSETQYF,TGTGCCAGCAGCCAAGATGAAGCGGGGGGGCCATCAGAGACCCAGTACTTC
TRBV19,TRBJ2-5,TRBD1,NA,CASSLGQGIQETQYF,TGTGCCAGTAGTTTAGGACAGGGGATACAAGAGACCCAGTACTTC
TRBV3-1/TRBV3-2,TRBJ2-5,TRBD2,NA,CASSQLLSGGQGETQYF,TGTGCCAGCAGCCAACTACTTTCGGGGGGGCAGGGAGAGACCCAGTACTTC
TRBV19,TRBJ1-1,TRBD1,NA,CAVSRAGGIAEAFF,TGTGCCGTCTCGAGGGCAGGGGGGATCGCTGAAGCTTTCTTT
TRBV19,TRBJ1-2,NA,NA,CASSPTDSNYGYTF,TGTGCCAGTAGTCCCACGGACAGTAACTATGGCTACACCTTC
TRBV5-1,TRBJ1-4,TRBD1,once,CASSGQWGTGENEKLFF,TGCGCCAGCAGCGGACAATGGGGGACAGGGGAAAATGAAAAACTGTTTTTT
TRBV19,TRBJ1-5,NA,NA,CASTTGLGNQPQHF,TGTGCCAGCACCACAGGGTTGGGCAATCAGCCCCAGCATTTT
TRBV14,TRBJ1-6,NA,NA,CASSEGYNSPLHF,TGTGCCAGCAGCGAGGGATATAATTCACCCCTCCACTTT